This record concerns one T cell receptor (beta chain) sequence. The entry originates in a study of Ad26.COV2.S vaccination and SARS-CoV-2 variants. Study in general: Recipients of Ad26.COV2.S got it intramuscularly, once or twice 56 days apart.

The treatment here: some 20 received Ad26.COV2.S at low or high dose, single or two shots; several received placebo; per-sample allocation not given. Each sample was drawn 63 days after the first injection (of vaccine or placebo). Clones were sequenced by immunoSEQ multiplex PCR, and TCRdb holds only the in-frame ones, with some missing. The sample lists 380,000 or so clones; roughly nine tenths were seen once. The TCR sequence derives from a person aged 18-60 years who received the Ad26.COV2.S COVID-19 vaccine or a placebo. The input for sequencing was peripheral blood, taken in a trial of Ad26.COV2.S vaccine versus placebo.

CDR3 protein: CASSLEREQQPQHF. In DNA, the CDR3 is TGTGCCAGCAGCTTAGAGAGGGAACAACAGCCCCAGCATTTT. This chain joins TRBV7-8 and TRBJ1-5; no firm D call. Trimming left V 1 base short and J 7 bases short, with 11 bases between. The germline gives CDR1 SGHVS, CDR2 FQNEAQ. The CDR3 sequence is 14 residues long.